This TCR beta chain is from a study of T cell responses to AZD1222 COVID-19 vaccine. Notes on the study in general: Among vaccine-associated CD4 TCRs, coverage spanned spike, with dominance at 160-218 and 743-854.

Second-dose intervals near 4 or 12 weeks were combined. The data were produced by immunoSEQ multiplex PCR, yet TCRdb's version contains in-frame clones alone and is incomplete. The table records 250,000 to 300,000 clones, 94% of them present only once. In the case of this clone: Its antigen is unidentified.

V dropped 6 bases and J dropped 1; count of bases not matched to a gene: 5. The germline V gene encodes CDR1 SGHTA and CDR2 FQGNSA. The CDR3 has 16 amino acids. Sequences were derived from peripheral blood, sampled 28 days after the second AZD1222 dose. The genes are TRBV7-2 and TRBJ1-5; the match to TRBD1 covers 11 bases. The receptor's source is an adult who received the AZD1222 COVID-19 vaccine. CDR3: CASSWTGGGSNQPQHF. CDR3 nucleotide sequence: TGTGCCAGCAGTTGGACAGGGGGCGGGAGCAATCAGCCCCAGCATTTT.